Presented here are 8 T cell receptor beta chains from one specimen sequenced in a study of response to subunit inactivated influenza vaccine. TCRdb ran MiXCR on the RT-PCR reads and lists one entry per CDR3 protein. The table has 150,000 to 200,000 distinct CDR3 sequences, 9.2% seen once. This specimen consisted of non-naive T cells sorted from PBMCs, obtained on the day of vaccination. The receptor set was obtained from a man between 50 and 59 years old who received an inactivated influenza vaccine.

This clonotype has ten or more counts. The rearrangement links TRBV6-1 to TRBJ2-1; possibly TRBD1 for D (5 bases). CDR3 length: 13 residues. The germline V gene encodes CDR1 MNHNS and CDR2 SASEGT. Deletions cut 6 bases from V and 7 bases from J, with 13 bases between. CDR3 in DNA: TGTGCCAGCAGAGACTGGACATTGAATGAGCAGTTCTTC. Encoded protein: CASRDWTLNEQFF.

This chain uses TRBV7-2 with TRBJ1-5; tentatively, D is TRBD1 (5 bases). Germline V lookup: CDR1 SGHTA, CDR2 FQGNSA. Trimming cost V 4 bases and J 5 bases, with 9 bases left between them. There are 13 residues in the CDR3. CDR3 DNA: TGTGCCAGCAGCTGGGGACGGGATCAGCCCCAGCATTTT. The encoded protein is CASSWGRDQPQHF.

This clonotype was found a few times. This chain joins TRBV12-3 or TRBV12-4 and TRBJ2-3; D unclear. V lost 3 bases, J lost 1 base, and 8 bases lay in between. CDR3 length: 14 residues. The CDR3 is CASSLFQGTDTQYF. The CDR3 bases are TGTGCCAGCAGTTTGTTTCAGGGCACAGATACGCAGTATTTT.

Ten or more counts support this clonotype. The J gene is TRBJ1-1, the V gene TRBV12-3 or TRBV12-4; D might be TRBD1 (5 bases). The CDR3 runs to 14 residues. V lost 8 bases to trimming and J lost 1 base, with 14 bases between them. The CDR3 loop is CASLHGTGNTEAFF. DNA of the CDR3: TGTGCCAGCCTACACGGGACGGGGAACACTGAAGCTTTCTTT.

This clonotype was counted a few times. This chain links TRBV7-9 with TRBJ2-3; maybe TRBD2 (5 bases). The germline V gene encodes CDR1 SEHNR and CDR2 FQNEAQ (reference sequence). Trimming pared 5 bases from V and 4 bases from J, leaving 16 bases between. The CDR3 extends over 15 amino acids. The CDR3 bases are TGTGCCAGCAGCCATATGGGAGACCGCGCAGATACGCAGTATTTT. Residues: CASSHMGDRADTQYF.

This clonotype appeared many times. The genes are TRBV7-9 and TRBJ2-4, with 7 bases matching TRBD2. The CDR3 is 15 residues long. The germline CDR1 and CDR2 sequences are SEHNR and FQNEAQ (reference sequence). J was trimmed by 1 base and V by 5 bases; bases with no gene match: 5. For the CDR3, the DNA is TGTGCCAGCAGCCCGTCGGGGGGTGCCAAAAACATTCAGTACTTC. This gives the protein CASSPSGGAKNIQYF.

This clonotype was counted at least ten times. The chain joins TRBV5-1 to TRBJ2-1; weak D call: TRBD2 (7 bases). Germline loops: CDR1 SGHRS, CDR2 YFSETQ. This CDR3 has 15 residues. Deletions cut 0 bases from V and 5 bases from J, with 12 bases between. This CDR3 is CASSLVAGADNEQFF. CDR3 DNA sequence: TGCGCCAGCAGCTTGGTTGCGGGGGCGGACAATGAGCAGTTCTTC.

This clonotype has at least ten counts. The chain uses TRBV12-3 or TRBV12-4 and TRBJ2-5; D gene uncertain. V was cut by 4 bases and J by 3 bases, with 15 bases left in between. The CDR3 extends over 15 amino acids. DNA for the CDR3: TGTGCCAGCAGTTCCCGGACCGTGAGCGAAGAGACCCAGTACTTC. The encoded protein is CASSSRTVSEETQYF.